This is a list of T cell receptor beta chains from one sample in a study of regulatory T cells in long-lasting Graves disease. TCRdb itself ran the multiplex PCR reads through MiXCR, one entry per CDR3 protein. The table records a few hundred thousand distinct CDR3 sequences, over 14% of them present only once. These same data were also listed under a study on T cells in Graves' hyperthyroidism and ophthalmopathy.

Sequenced here: peripheral blood mononuclear cells (PBMCs), sampled at new diagnosis, from a patient treated with antithyroid drugs. The source of these receptors is a middle-aged woman with Graves disease. Each CDR3 is given with its conserved first and last residue. D genes are given only for firm matches. The size field is filled for only some rows; it gives once, few, many or a size class.

D: TRBD2
J: TRBJ2-1
size: few
V: TRBV9
DNA: TGTGCCAGCAGCGCACCGGGACTAGAATGGGGTAATGAGCAGTTCTTC
CDR3: CASSAPGLEWGNEQFF

D: .
J: TRBJ2-1
size: many
V: TRBV27
DNA: TGTGCCAGCAGCTCCACAGGGTACAATGAGCAGTTCTTC
CDR3: CASSSTGYNEQFF

D: TRBD1
J: TRBJ1-5
size: .
V: TRBV5-5
DNA: TGTGCCAGCAGCGTAGAAGTACAGGGGGCTTGGAGCAATCAGCCCCAGCATTTT
CDR3: CASSVEVQGAWSNQPQHF

D: .
J: TRBJ1-1
size: .
V: TRBV2
DNA: TGTGCCAGCACCCCCGACACCTTTGAAGCTTTCTTT
CDR3: CASTPDTFEAFF

D: TRBD2
J: TRBJ2-3
size: few
V: TRBV6-2/TRBV6-3
DNA: TGTGCCAGCAGTTCACAAGCGGGAGCTAGCACAGATACGCAGTATTTT
CDR3: CASSSQAGASTDTQYF

D: TRBD1
J: TRBJ2-1
size: many
V: TRBV30
DNA: TGTGCCTGGGCTACCGGGACAGACCACAATGAGCAGTTCTTC
CDR3: CAWATGTDHNEQFF

D: .
J: TRBJ1-1
size: many
V: TRBV12-3/TRBV12-4
DNA: TGTGCCAGCAGCCCGGCCGCCACTGAAGCTTTCTTT
CDR3: CASSPAATEAFF

D: TRBD1
J: TRBJ2-2
size: many
V: TRBV28
DNA: TGTGCCAGCAGTTTTGGAACAGGGGGCACCTCCTGGGGCGGGGAGCTGTTTTTT
CDR3: CASSFGTGGTSWGGELFF

D: .
J: TRBJ1-3
size: many
V: TRBV27
DNA: TGTGCCAGCAGTTTATATCTTAGCTCTGGAAACACCATATATTTT
CDR3: CASSLYLSSGNTIYF

D: .
J: TRBJ2-1
size: .
V: TRBV24-1
DNA: TGTGCCACCAGTGGTCGGGAGCGAGGTAATGAGCAGTTCTTC
CDR3: CATSGRERGNEQFF

D: .
J: TRBJ2-1
size: .
V: TRBV15
DNA: TGTGCCACCAGCAGCGGGGCCGGTCGGCAGTTCTTC
CDR3: CATSSGAGRQFF

D: .
J: TRBJ1-1
size: many
V: TRBV27
DNA: TGTGCCAGCATCGAGACAGGACACACTGAAGCTTTCTTT
CDR3: CASIETGHTEAFF

D: .
J: TRBJ2-7
size: many
V: TRBV20-1
DNA: TGCAGTGCTAGAGTGGGGGCCTACGAGCAGTACTTC
CDR3: CSARVGAYEQYF

D: .
J: TRBJ1-1
size: few
V: TRBV6-1
DNA: TGTGCCAGCAGCCAGACCCCGGGCACTGAAGCTTTCTTT
CDR3: CASSQTPGTEAFF

D: .
J: TRBJ2-3
size: many
V: TRBV20-1
DNA: TGCAGTGCTAGCAGGGCAGATACGCAGTATTTT
CDR3: CSASRADTQYF

D: .
J: TRBJ1-4
size: few
V: TRBV6-2/TRBV6-3
DNA: TGTGCCAGCAGGGAGGGTGCAACTAATGAAAAACTGTTTTTT
CDR3: CASREGATNEKLFF

D: TRBD2
J: TRBJ2-1
size: .
V: TRBV4-2
DNA: TGTGCCAGCAGCCAAGAGACCAGCGGGAGTCCCAATGAGCAGTTCTTC
CDR3: CASSQETSGSPNEQFF

D: .
J: TRBJ2-3
size: .
V: TRBV19
DNA: TGTGCCAGTAGCGAGTTATCTAGCACAGATACGCAGTATTTT
CDR3: CASSELSSTDTQYF

D: TRBD1
J: TRBJ2-3
size: .
V: TRBV11-2
DNA: TGTGCCAGCAGCTTCAGCCGAGGACAGGGGTTTGGCACAGATACGCAGTATTTT
CDR3: CASSFSRGQGFGTDTQYF

D: .
J: TRBJ2-1
size: many
V: TRBV12-3/TRBV12-4
DNA: TGTGCCAGCACCCTGGGAGGAGATTCCTACAATGAGCAGTTCTTC
CDR3: CASTLGGDSYNEQFF

D: .
J: TRBJ2-1
size: few
V: TRBV5-1
DNA: TGCGCCAGCAGCCCCATAGGTCTCAATGAGCAGTTCTTC
CDR3: CASSPIGLNEQFF

D: .
J: TRBJ1-3
size: .
V: TRBV7-8
DNA: TGTGCCAGCAGCCCTAGGGGGAGTGCCTCTGGAAACACCATATATTTT
CDR3: CASSPRGSASGNTIYF

D: .
J: TRBJ2-1
size: many
V: TRBV20-1
DNA: TGCAGTGCTAGAAAATTGGTCAGACCAAACTACAATGAGCAGTTCTTC
CDR3: CSARKLVRPNYNEQFF

D: .
J: TRBJ2-7
size: few
V: TRBV5-1
DNA: TGCGCCAGCAGCACCTCAGGGGCCGCCTACGAGCAGTACTTC
CDR3: CASSTSGAAYEQYF

D: TRBD2
J: TRBJ2-7
size: many
V: TRBV11-2
DNA: TGTGCCAGCAGCTTCAATTCACTAGCGAACGAGCAGTACTTC
CDR3: CASSFNSLANEQYF

D: TRBD2
J: TRBJ2-7
size: many
V: TRBV29-1
DNA: TGCAGCGTTGAAGTTGCAGCGGGAGAGGACGAGCAGTACTTC
CDR3: CSVEVAAGEDEQYF

D: TRBD1
J: TRBJ2-4
size: many
V: TRBV7-8
DNA: TGTGCCAGCGGCCAGAGGACCGGGACAGGCGGAGACATTCAGTACTTC
CDR3: CASGQRTGTGGDIQYF

D: .
J: TRBJ2-1
size: many
V: TRBV20-1
DNA: TGCAGTGCTAGAGATGAAGGTACCTACAATGAGCAGTTCTTC
CDR3: CSARDEGTYNEQFF

D: .
J: TRBJ1-5
size: many
V: TRBV12-3/TRBV12-4
DNA: TGTGCCAGCAGTTTAGGGTCTTCGGGGGGTAGCAATCAGCCCCAGCATTTT
CDR3: CASSLGSSGGSNQPQHF

D: .
J: TRBJ2-1
size: many
V: TRBV30
DNA: TGTGCCTGGACCCAATACAATGAGCAGTTCTTC
CDR3: CAWTQYNEQFF

D: TRBD1
J: TRBJ1-1
size: once
V: TRBV20-1
DNA: TGCAGTGCTAGAACCGGGACAGGGGGTAGGAATGAAGCTTTCTTT
CDR3: CSARTGTGGRNEAFF

D: .
J: TRBJ1-1
size: many
V: TRBV30
DNA: TGTGCCCGGACGGTCGATGAAAACACTGAAGCTTTCTTT
CDR3: CARTVDENTEAFF

D: .
J: TRBJ2-7
size: many
V: TRBV4-1
DNA: TGCGCCAGCAGCCAAGACTGGACCTACGAGCAGTACTTC
CDR3: CASSQDWTYEQYF

D: .
J: TRBJ2-1
size: .
V: TRBV20-1
DNA: TGCAGTGCTAGAGATGTAGCGCGCTACAATGAGCAGTTCTTC
CDR3: CSARDVARYNEQFF

D: .
J: TRBJ2-4
size: many
V: TRBV7-2
DNA: TGTGCCAGCAGCCAAGAGGTAGCCAAAAACATTCAGTACTTC
CDR3: CASSQEVAKNIQYF

D: .
J: TRBJ2-7
size: many
V: TRBV11-1
DNA: TGTGCCAGCAGCTTAGACCGATCCTACGAGCAGTACTTC
CDR3: CASSLDRSYEQYF

D: TRBD1
J: TRBJ2-7
size: many
V: TRBV28
DNA: TGTGCCAGCAGTTTGGGACAGGGAGTCCACGAGCAGTACTTC
CDR3: CASSLGQGVHEQYF

D: .
J: TRBJ2-7
size: many
V: TRBV19
DNA: TGTGCCAGTAGTATAAGAGGCATGTTCTACGAGCAGTACTTC
CDR3: CASSIRGMFYEQYF